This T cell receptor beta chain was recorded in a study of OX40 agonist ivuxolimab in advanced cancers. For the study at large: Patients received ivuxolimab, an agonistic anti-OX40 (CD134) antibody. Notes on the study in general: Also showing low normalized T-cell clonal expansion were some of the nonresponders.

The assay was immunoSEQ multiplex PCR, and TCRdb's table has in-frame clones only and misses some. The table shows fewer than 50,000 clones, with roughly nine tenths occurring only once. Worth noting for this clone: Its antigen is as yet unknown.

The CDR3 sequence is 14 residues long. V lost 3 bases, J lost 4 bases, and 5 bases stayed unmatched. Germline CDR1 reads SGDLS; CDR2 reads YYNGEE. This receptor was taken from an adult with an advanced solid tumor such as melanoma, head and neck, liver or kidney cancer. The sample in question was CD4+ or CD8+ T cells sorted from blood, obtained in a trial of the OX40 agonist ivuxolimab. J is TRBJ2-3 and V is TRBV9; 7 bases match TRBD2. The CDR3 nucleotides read TGTGCCAGCAGCGAAGTGGGGGGGGCAGATACGCAGTATTTT. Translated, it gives CASSEVGGADTQYF.